Shown below are 30 T cell receptor beta chains from a single sample sequenced in a study of T cell responses to AZD1222 COVID-19 vaccine. Clones were read by immunoSEQ multiplex PCR, and TCRdb kept only the in-frame ones, dropping some. The sample has around 87,000 clones, about nine tenths seen once. This material consisted of peripheral blood, taken on day 0 of AZD1222 vaccination. The receptors shown here come from an adult in good health.

The V and J genes are TRBV10-1 and TRBJ2-5, with 7 bases that match TRBD1. The CDR3 length is 14 residues. The germline V gene has CDR1 WNHNN and CDR2 SYGVQD (reference sequence). J gave up 5 bases and V 11 bases, and 14 bases lay outside the gene matches. The CDR3: CAGKMRQGEETQYF. In DNA form, the CDR3 reads TGCGCCGGCAAGATGAGACAGGGAGAGGAGACCCAGTACTTC.

The chain uses TRBV6-4 and TRBJ2-3; possible D gene TRBD2, 6 bases. Between the trimmed V and J ends, which lost 3 bases and 3 bases, there was a span of 10 bases. Per germline, CDR1 MRHNA and CDR2 SNTAGT. The CDR3 consists of 14 residues. The CDR3 protein is CASSEGLSTDTQYF. The CDR3 nucleotides read TGTGCCAGCAGTGAGGGACTTTCGACAGATACGCAGTATTTT.

The chain combines TRBV6-1 with TRBJ1-5, with D hard to call. V dropped 2 bases and J dropped 4 bases, with 9 bases sitting between them. The CDR3 totals 14 residues. Germline assignment: CDR1 MNHNS and CDR2 SASEGT. The CDR3 nucleotides are TGTGCCAGCAGTGAACTTTATGGGAATCAGCCCCAGCATTTT. As protein: CASSELYGNQPQHF.

The genes are TRBV6-2 or TRBV6-3 and TRBJ1-1; D perhaps matches TRBD1 (5 bases). V lost 2 bases and J 0 bases, leaving 13 bases between the germline ends. CDR1 is MNHEY, CDR2 SVGEGT, per germline. This CDR3 is built from 16 residues. The CDR3 nucleotides read TGTGCCAGCAGTTACGGGGGTCAACACATGAACACTGAAGCTTTCTTT. It specifies CASSYGGQHMNTEAFF.

This clone came up a few times. This chain connects TRBV6-6 to TRBJ1-2; 9 nucleotides match TRBD1. Per germline, CDR1 MNHNY and CDR2 SVGAGI (reference sequence). V was pared by 5 bases and J by 6 bases, with 13 bases of the junction left unmatched. The CDR3 contains 16 residues. CDR3 DNA: TGTGCCAGCAGTCGAAAAAAACAGGGGGCGCTGAATGGCTACACCTTC. This encodes CASSRKKQGALNGYTF.

CDR3 sequence reads: CASSETVWVGNQPQHF. The CDR3 region has the DNA TGTGCCAGCAGTGAAACGGTGTGGGTCGGCAATCAGCCCCAGCATTTT. This sequence joins TRBV6-1 and TRBJ1-5; D is uncertain. V lost 2 bases, J lost 2 bases, and 13 bases lay in between. The CDR3 consists of 16 residues. Germline assignment: CDR1 MNHNS and CDR2 SASEGT.

This sequence joins TRBV7-8 and TRBJ1-2; D uncertain. The V end was cut by 5 bases, the J end by 5 bases, with 18 bases between. The V gene's germline CDR1 is SGHVS and CDR2 FQNEAQ. There are 15 residues in the CDR3. The CDR3 DNA reads TGTGCCAGCAGCCCCCGAGACGGTCCAGGATATGGCTACACCTTC. It translates to CASSPRDGPGYGYTF.

This clone was counted once. The chain is built from TRBV27 and TRBJ1-5, with unresolved D. The V end was cut by 4 bases, the J end by 0 bases, with 4 bases between. Germline V gene data show CDR1 as MNHEY and CDR2 as SMNVEV (reference sequence). CDR3 length equals 13 residues. As DNA, the CDR3 is TGTGCCAGCAGTTACTATAGCAATCAGCCCCAGCATTTT. As protein: CASSYYSNQPQHF.

This clone was seen once. The rearrangement joins TRBV11-3 to TRBJ2-1, with D hard to call. CDR1 is SGHNT, CDR2 YENEEA, per germline. V dropped 1 base and J dropped 0 bases, with 10 bases sitting between them. This CDR3 contains 16 residues. The CDR3 protein is CASSLGRRSSYNEQFF. The CDR3, as DNA: TGTGCCAGCAGCTTAGGTCGGAGAAGCTCCTACAATGAGCAGTTCTTC. Variable domain in full (rest from reference TRBV11-3 and TRBJ2-1): EAGVVQSPRYKIIEKKQPVAFWCNPISGHNTLYWYLQNLGQGPELLIRYENEEAVDDSQLPKDRFSAERLKGVDSTLKIQPAELGDSAVYLCASSLGRRSSYNEQFFGPGTRLTVL.

The J gene is TRBJ2-3, the V gene TRBV6-5; possibly TRBD1 for D (7 bases). From germline, CDR1 is MNHEY and CDR2 SVGAGI. V lost 4 bases and J lost 2, with 13 bases in between. The CDR3 covers 15 residues. CDR3 in amino acids: CASSSEGANTDTQYF. The CDR3 DNA reads as TGTGCCAGCAGTTCGGAGGGGGCGAACACAGATACGCAGTATTTT.

This clone is a singleton in its sample. The chain is built from TRBV11-2 and TRBJ1-2, with 10 bases fitting TRBD1. V dropped 5 bases and J dropped 7; count of bases not matched to a gene: 7. The CDR3 extends over 14 amino acids. The V gene's germline CDR1 is SGHAT and CDR2 FQNNGV. The CDR3 DNA sequence: TGTGCCAGCAGCCCCAGACAGGGGGCCGGTGGCTACACCTTC. Encoded protein: CASSPRQGAGGYTF.

The gene calls are TRBV19 and TRBJ2-7; TRBD1 matches 7 bases. Trimming at V came to 4 bases and at J to 6 bases, leaving 12 bases not matched to a gene. The CDR3 consists of 15 residues. From germline, CDR1 is LNHDA and CDR2 SQIVND (reference sequence). The CDR3 bases are TGTGCCAGTAGTACCATCGACAGGGTTTCGGTCGAGCAGTACTTC. Protein sequence: CASSTIDRVSVEQYF.

The chain uses TRBV15 and TRBJ2-3; TRBD1 agrees at 7 bases. CDR3 size: 15 residues. The junction had 3 bases not matched to a gene; V was cut back by 2 bases and J by 1 base. Germline CDR1 LNHNV, CDR2 YYDKDF (reference sequence). CDR3 nucleotides: TGTGCCACCAGCAGACAGGGGGTTGGCACAGATACGCAGTATTTT. This gives the protein CATSRQGVGTDTQYF. The whole variable domain, remainder taken from reference TRBV15 and TRBJ2-3, is DAMVIQNPRYQVTQFGKPVTLSCSQTLNHNVMYWYQQKSSQAPKLLFHYYDKDFNNEADTPDNFQSRRPNTSFCFLDIRSPGLGDTAMYLCATSRQGVGTDTQYFGPGTRLTVL.

V is TRBV5-4 and J is TRBJ1-2, with TRBD1 identical over 9 bases. Germline V gives CDR1 SGHNT, CDR2 YYREEE (reference sequence). Trimming at V came to 1 base and at J to 5 bases, leaving 6 bases not matched to a gene. This CDR3 spans 15 amino acids. In DNA form, the CDR3 reads TGTGCCAGCAGCTTGATTTTGACAGGGGGGTATGGCTACACCTTC. It encodes CASSLILTGGYGYTF.

The chain carries TRBV28 and TRBJ1-2; TRBD1 agrees at 9 bases. Germline-derived CDR1 and CDR2 are MDHEN and SYDVKM. The CDR3 totals 16 residues. The J segment lost 6 bases and the V segment lost 6 bases, leaving 14 bases of the junction unmatched. CDR3 coding DNA: TGTGCCAGCAGCCTACCCGGGACAGGGCGCTCTAATGGCTACACCTTC. Encoded protein: CASSLPGTGRSNGYTF.

V and J are TRBV6-2 or TRBV6-3 and TRBJ1-2, with D unclear. Germline CDR1 is MNHEY and CDR2 is SVGEGT. The CDR3 length is 15 residues. V was clipped by 5 bases and J by 2 bases, with 15 bases between them. The CDR3 protein is CASSTPGTPNYGYTF. In DNA form, the CDR3 reads TGTGCCAGCAGTACCCCGGGAACACCAAACTATGGCTACACCTTC.

The chain employs TRBV2 and TRBJ1-1; D is unclear. Trimming pared 9 bases from V and 1 base from J, leaving 6 bases between. The CDR3 is 11 residues long. Germline V gene lookup returns CDR1 SNHLY and CDR2 FYNNEI. The CDR3 reads CASTGNTEAFF. CDR3 coding DNA: TGTGCCAGTACGGGGAACACTGAAGCTTTCTTT.

CDR3 coding DNA: TGTGCCAGCAGCCCGAGGGTGGGTACTGAAGCTTTCTTT. Its protein is CASSPRVGTEAFF. This chain links TRBV7-8 with TRBJ1-1; no reliable D call. CDR3 size: 13 residues. Germline V gene lookup returns CDR1 SGHVS and CDR2 FQNEAQ. Trimming left V 5 bases short and J 5 bases short, with 12 bases between.

The chain carries TRBV10-3 and TRBJ1-2, with TRBD1 matching 7 bases. Per germline, CDR1 ENHRY and CDR2 SYGVKD. V shed 4 bases, J shed 6 bases, and the junction held 2 bases outside the gene matches. This CDR3 comprises 12 residues. CDR3 DNA: TGTGCCATCAGTGGGACAGGAGATGGCTACACCTTC. Translating it yields CAISGTGDGYTF.

This clone was seen repeatedly, ten times or more. This chain connects TRBV9 to TRBJ1-2; tentative D call: TRBD1 (6 bases). Germline assignment: CDR1 SGDLS and CDR2 YYNGEE. The CDR3 has 13 amino acids. The V and J ends lost 3 bases and 7 bases respectively, with 13 bases between them. The CDR3 sequence is CASSADRSSGYTF. CDR3 coding DNA: TGTGCCAGCAGCGCAGACAGGTCTAGTGGCTACACCTTC.

The chain carries TRBV30 and TRBJ2-7; D is undetermined. This CDR3 has 11 amino acids. V was cut by 5 bases and J by 3 bases, with 8 bases left in between. The germline V gene has CDR1 GTSNPN and CDR2 SVGIG (reference sequence). CDR3 loop: CAWLTYYEQYF. As DNA, the CDR3 is TGTGCCTGGTTAACTTACTACGAGCAGTACTTC.

The chain links TRBV7-3 to TRBJ2-5; D is uncertain. This CDR3 spans 14 amino acids. Germline V gene data show CDR1 as SGHTA and CDR2 as FQGTGA. The V and J ends lost 0 bases and 5 bases respectively, with 10 bases between them. CDR3 DNA: TGTGCCAGCAGCTTAACTTTTCCTGGGGAGACCCAGTACTTC. This codes for CASSLTFPGETQYF.

This clone has only a few counts. The CDR3 sequence: CASSQEQLDRYNQPQHF. DNA for the CDR3: TGCGCCAGCAGCCAAGAGCAACTTGACAGGTATAATCAGCCCCAGCATTTT. The gene calls are TRBV4-1 and TRBJ1-5; D possibly corresponds to TRBD1 (6 bases). With 0 bases removed from V and 4 bases from J, the gap between germline ends came to 16 bases. Germline-derived CDR1 and CDR2 are MGHRA and YSYEKL. The length of the CDR3 is 17 residues.

The V and J genes are TRBV30 and TRBJ1-1, with D unresolved. CDR3 size: 15 residues. V shed 2 bases and J shed 0 bases, with 13 bases lying between them. CDR1 is GTSNPN, CDR2 SVGIG, per germline (reference sequence). This CDR3 reads CAWSSLGRLNTEAFF. CDR3 DNA: TGTGCCTGGAGTTCGCTTGGCAGGTTGAACACTGAAGCTTTCTTT. The entire variable domain, with the rest obtained from reference TRBV30 and TRBJ1-1, is as follows: SQTIHQWPATLVQPVGSPLSLECTVEGTSNPNLYWYRQAAGRGLQLLFYSVGIGQISSEVPQNLSASRPQDRQFILSSKKLLLSDSGFYLCAWSSLGRLNTEAFFGQGTRLTVV.

The chain employs TRBV7-2 and TRBJ1-2; 7 bases are shared with TRBD1. V was clipped by 2 bases and J by 8 bases; unmatched bases: 8. The germline V gene encodes CDR1 SGHTA and CDR2 FQGNSA. There are 14 residues in the CDR3. CDR3 bases: TGTGCCAGCAGCTTATTTGGGCAGGGGGAAGGCTACACCTTC. Its protein is CASSLFGQGEGYTF.

J is TRBJ2-5 and V is TRBV25-1, with D tentatively TRBD1 (6 bases). The CDR3 loop spans 16 amino acids. Germline CDR1 is MGHDK and CDR2 is SYGVNS. Deletions cut 4 bases from V and 0 bases from J, with 15 bases between. CDR3 in DNA: TGTGCCAGCAGTGCTAGGGACACTATGTACCAAGAGACCCAGTACTTC. It codes for CASSARDTMYQETQYF.

This chain uses TRBV7-9 with TRBJ1-2, with D hard to call. Trimming cost V 3 bases and J 8 bases, with 13 bases left between them. The CDR3 runs 13 residues. CDR1 is SEHNR and CDR2 is FQNEAQ in the germline V gene (reference sequence). The DNA of the CDR3 is TGTGCCAGCAGCTTTCCCGCTGCGTGGGGCTACACCTTC. This codes for CASSFPAAWGYTF. Complete variable domain (other parts from reference TRBV7-9 and TRBJ1-2): DTGVSQNPRHKITKRGQNVTFRCDPISEHNRLYWYRQTLGQGPEFLTYFQNEAQLEKSRLLSDRFSAERPKGSFSTLEIQRTEQGDSAMYLCASSFPAAWGYTFGSGTRLTVV.

This clone was recorded only once. V and J are TRBV28 and TRBJ1-5, with D possibly being TRBD1 (6 bases). There are 16 residues in the CDR3. The germline V and J ends were trimmed by 9 bases and 2 bases, with 20 bases remaining between them. Germline CDR1 MDHEN, CDR2 SYDVKM. CDR3 in amino acids: CARITRGKGRNQPQHF. CDR3 DNA sequence: TGTGCCAGGATCACCAGGGGTAAAGGACGCAATCAGCCCCAGCATTTT.

The rearrangement joins TRBV6-2 or TRBV6-3 to TRBJ1-6; possible D gene TRBD1, 5 bases. V gave up 1 base and J gave up 7 bases, with 11 bases separating them. CDR1 and CDR2 (germline): MNHEY, SVGEGT. This CDR3 region has 15 residues. The CDR3 DNA follows: TGTGCCAGCAGTTACTTCGGGGCCAGGAATTCACCCCTCCACTTT. This gives the protein CASSYFGARNSPLHF.

The chain combines TRBV4-2 with TRBJ1-6, with D maybe TRBD1 (5 bases). The CDR3 extends over 16 amino acids. The V end was cut by 0 bases, the J end by 5 bases, with 11 bases between. Germline CDR1 LGHNA, CDR2 YNFKEQ. This CDR3 reads CASSQEQEPNNSPLHF. The CDR3 DNA is TGTGCCAGCAGCCAAGAACAGGAACCTAATAATTCACCCCTCCACTTT.